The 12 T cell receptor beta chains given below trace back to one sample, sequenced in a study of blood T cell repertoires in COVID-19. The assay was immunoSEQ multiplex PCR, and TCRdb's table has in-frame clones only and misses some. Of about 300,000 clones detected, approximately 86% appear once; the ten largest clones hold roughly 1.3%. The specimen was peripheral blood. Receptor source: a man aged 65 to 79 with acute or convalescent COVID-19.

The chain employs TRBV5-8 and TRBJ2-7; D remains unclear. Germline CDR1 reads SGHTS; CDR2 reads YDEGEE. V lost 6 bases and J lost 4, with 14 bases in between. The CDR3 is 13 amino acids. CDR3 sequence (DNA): TGTGCCAGCATCCAACAACCAGGATACGAGCAGTACTTC. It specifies CASIQQPGYEQYF.

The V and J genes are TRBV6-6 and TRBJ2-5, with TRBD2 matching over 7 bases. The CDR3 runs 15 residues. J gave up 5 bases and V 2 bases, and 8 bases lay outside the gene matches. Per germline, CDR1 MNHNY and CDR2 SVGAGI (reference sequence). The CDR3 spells CASSYRGRGGETQYF. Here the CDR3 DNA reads TGTGCCAGCAGTTACCGAGGTCGGGGAGGGGAGACCCAGTACTTC.

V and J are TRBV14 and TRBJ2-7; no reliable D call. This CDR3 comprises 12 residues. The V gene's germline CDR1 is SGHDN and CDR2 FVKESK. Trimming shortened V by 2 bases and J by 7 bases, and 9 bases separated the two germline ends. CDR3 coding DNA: TGTGCCAGCAGCCAATGGTCCGGGGAGCAGTACTTC. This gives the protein CASSQWSGEQYF.

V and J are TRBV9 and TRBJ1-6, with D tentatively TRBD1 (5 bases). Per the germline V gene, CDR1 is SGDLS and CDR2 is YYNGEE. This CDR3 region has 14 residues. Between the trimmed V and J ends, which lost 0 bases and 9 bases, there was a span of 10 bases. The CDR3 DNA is TGTGCCAGCAGCGTAGGGGGCACCGGTTCACCCCTCCACTTT. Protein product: CASSVGGTGSPLHF. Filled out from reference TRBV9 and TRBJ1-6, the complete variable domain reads DSGVTQTPKHLITATGQRVTLRCSPRSGDLSVYWYQQSLDQGLQFLIQYYNGEERAKGNILERFSAQQFPDLHSELNLSSLELGDSALYFCASSVGGTGSPLHFGNGTRLTVT.

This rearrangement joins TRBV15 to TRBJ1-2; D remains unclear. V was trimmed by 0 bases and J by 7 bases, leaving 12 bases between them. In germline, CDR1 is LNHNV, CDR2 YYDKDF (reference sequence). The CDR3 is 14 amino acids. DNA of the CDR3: TGTGCCACCAGCAGAGATCGGGAAGGGATTGGCTACACCTTC. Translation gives CATSRDREGIGYTF.

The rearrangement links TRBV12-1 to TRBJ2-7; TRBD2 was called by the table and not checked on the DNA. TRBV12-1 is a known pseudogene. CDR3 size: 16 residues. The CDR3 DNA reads TGTGCCAGCAGCTCGGTAGGCGGGGTAGTTGCCTACGAGCAGTACTTC. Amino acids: CASSSVGGVVAYEQYF.

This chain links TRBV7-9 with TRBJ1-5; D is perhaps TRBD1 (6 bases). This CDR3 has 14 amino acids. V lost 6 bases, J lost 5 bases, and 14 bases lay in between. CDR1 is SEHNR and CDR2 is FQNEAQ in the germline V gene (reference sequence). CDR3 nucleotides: TGTGCCAGCAGTGGGGGCATTCCGGATCAGCCCCAGCATTTT. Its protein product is CASSGGIPDQPQHF.

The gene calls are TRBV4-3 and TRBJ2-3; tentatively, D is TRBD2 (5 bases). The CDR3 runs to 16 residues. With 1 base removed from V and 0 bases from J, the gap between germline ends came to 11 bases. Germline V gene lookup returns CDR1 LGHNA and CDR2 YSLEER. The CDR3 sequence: CASSQVISASTDTQYF. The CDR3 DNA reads TGCGCCAGCAGCCAAGTAATTAGCGCAAGCACAGATACGCAGTATTTT.

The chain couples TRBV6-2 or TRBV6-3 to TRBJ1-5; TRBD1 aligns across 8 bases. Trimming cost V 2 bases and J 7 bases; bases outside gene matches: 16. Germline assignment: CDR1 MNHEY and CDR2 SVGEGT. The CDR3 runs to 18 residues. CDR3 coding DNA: TGTGCCAGCAGTTACCGGGACAGGAGTATTCTTCGTTTACAGCCCCAGCATTTT. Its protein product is CASSYRDRSILRLQPQHF.

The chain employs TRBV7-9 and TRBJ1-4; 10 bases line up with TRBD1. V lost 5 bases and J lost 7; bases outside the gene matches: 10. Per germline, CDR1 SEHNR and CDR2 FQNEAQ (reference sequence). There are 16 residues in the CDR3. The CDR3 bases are TGTGCCAGCAGCAAACCTACGGGACAGGGGAGTGAAAAACTGTTTTTT. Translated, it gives CASSKPTGQGSEKLFF. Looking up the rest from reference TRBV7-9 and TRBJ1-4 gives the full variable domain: DTGVSQNPRHKITKRGQNVTFRCDPISEHNRLYWYRQTLGQGPEFLTYFQNEAQLEKSRLLSDRFSAERPKGSFSTLEIQRTEQGDSAMYLCASSKPTGQGSEKLFFGSGTQLSVL.

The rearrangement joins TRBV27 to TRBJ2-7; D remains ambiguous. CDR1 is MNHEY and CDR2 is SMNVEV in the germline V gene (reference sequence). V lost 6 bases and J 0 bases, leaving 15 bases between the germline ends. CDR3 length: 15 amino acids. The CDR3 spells CASSPHSTSSYEQYF. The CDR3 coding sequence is TGTGCCAGCAGCCCACACAGTACGTCCTCCTACGAGCAGTACTTC.

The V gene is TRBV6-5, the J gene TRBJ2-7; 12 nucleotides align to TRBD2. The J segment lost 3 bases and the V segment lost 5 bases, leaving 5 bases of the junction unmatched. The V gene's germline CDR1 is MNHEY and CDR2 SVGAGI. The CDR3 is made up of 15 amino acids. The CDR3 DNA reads TGTGCCAGCAGTAAGACTAGCGGGGGTAACTACGAGCAGTACTTC. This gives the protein CASSKTSGGNYEQYF.